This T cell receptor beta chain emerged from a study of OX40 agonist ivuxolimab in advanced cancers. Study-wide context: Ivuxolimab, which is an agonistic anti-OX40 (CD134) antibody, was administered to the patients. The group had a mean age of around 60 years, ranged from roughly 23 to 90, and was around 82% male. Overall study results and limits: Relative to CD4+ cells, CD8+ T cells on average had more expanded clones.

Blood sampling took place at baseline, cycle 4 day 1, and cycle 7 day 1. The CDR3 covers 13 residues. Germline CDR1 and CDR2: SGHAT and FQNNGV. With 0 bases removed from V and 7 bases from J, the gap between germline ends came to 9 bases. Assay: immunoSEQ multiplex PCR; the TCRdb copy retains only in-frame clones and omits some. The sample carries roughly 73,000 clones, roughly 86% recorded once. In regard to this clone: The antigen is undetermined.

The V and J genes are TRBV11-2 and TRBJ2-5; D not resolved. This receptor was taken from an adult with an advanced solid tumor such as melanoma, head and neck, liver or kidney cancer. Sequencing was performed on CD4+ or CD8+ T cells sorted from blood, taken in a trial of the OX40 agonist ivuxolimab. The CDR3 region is CASSLEGSGTQYF. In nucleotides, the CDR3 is TGTGCCAGCAGCTTAGAAGGGTCGGGGACCCAGTACTTC.